This TCR beta chain is from a study of cytomegalovirus exposure and HLA in healthy donors. Whole-study findings and limits: In a later analysis, CMV-associated beta chains were mostly HLA-associated, it appeared. Rarity marked most TCR sequences, yet some public TCRs occurred in many donors.

The study ran its PCR with 60 Vbeta and 13 Jbeta primers. Assay: immunoSEQ multiplex PCR; the TCRdb copy retains only in-frame clones and omits some. The sample has some 170,000 clones, 60% to 80% seen once; the top ten hold roughly 10%. About this clone: Its target is unknown.

CDR1 and CDR2 (germline): MNHEY, SVGAGI. The CDR3 totals 16 residues. Trimming cost V 2 bases and J 3 bases, with 17 bases left between them. Sampled while nominally healthy, donors likely had unrecorded immune exposures. The sequence was obtained from a man between 18 and 35 years old in good health and CMV-seropositive. V gene TRBV6-5 combines with J gene TRBJ2-7; D is possibly TRBD1 (5 bases). Sequences were obtained from PBMCs. In DNA form, the CDR3 reads TGTGCCAGCAGTTACACCCCGGTAGGGGCTGGCTACGAGCAGTACTTC. Its protein product is CASSYTPVGAGYEQYF.